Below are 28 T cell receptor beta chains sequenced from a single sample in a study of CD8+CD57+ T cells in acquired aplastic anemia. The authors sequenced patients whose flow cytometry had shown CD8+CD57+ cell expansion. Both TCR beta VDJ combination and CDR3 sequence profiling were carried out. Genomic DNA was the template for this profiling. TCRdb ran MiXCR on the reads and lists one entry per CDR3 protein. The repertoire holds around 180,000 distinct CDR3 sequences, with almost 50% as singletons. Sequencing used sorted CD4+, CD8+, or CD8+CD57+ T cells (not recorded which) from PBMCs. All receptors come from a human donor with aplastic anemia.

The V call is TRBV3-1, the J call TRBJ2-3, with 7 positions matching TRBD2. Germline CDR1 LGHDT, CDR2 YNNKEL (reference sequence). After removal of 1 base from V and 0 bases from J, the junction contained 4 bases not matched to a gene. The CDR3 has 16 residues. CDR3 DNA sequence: TGTGCCAGCAGCCAAGGTCCAGCGGGGAGCACAGATACGCAGTATTTT. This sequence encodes CASSQGPAGSTDTQYF.

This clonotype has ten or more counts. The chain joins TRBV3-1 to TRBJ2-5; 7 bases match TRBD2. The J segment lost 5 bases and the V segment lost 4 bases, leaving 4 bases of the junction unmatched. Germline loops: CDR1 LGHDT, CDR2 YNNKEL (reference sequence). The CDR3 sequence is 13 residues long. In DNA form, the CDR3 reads TGTGCCAGCAGCCCGGGGGGTGGGGAGACCCAGTACTTC. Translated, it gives CASSPGGGETQYF.

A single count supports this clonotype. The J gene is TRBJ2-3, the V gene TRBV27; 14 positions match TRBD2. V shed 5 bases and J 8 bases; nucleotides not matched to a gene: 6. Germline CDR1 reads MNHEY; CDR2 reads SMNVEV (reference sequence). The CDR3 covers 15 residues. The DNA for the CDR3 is TGTGCCAGCAGTCTGACTAGCGGGGGGGCTGGTACGCAGTATTTT. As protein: CASSLTSGGAGTQYF.

CDR3 in DNA: TGTGCCACCAGTGATTTTGGGTACGAGCAGTACTTC. Translating gives CATSDFGYEQYF. The rearrangement uses TRBV24-1 and TRBJ2-7, with D unresolved. CDR3 size: 12 residues. Trimming stripped 1 base from V and 4 bases from J, with 4 bases between. Germline CDR1 and CDR2: KGHDR and SFDVKD.

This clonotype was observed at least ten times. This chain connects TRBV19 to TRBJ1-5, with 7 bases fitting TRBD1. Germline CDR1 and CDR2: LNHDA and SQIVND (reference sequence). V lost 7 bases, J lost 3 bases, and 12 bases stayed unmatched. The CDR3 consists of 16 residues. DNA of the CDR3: TGTGCCAGTACCGATCTTCAGAGGGGGCTCAATCAGCCCCAGCATTTT. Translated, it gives CASTDLQRGLNQPQHF. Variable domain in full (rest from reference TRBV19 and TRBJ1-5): DGGITQSPKYLFRKEGQNVTLSCEQNLNHDAMYWYRQDPGQGLRLIYYSQIVNDFQKGDIAEGYSVSREKKESFPLTVTSAQKNPTAFYLCASTDLQRGLNQPQHFGDGTRLSIL.

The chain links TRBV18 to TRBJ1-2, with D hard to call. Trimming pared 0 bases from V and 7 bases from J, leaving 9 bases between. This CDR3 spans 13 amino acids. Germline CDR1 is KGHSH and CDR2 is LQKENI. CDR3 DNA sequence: TGTGCCAGCTCACCACCTTCGGGATGTGGCTACACCTTC. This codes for CASSPPSGCGYTF. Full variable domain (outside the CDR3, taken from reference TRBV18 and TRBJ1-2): NAGVMQNPRHLVRRRGQEARLRCSPMKGHSHVYWYRQLPEEGLKFMVYLQKENIIDESGMPKERFSAEFPKEGPSILRIQQVVRGDSAAYFCASSPPSGCGYTFGSGTRLTVV.

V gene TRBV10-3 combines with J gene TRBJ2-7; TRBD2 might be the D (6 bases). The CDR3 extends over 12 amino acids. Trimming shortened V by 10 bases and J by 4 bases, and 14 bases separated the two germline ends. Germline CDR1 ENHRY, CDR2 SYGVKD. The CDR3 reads CATGGGLYEQYF. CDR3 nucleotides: TGTGCCACCGGGGGTGGGTTATACGAGCAGTACTTC.

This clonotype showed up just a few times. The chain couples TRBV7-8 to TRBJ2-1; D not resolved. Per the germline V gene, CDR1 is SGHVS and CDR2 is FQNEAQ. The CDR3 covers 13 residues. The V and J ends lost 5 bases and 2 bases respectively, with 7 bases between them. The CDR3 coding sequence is TGTGCCAGCAGCCGCCCAACCTACAATGAGCAGTTCTTC. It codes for CASSRPTYNEQFF.

The CDR3 nucleotides are TGTGCCAGCAGCCAGGGACTAGCGGGAGAAGAGGAGCAGTTCTTC. Amino acid sequence: CASSQGLAGEEEQFF. The rearrangement joins TRBV7-3 to TRBJ2-1; 14 nucleotides agree with TRBD2. This CDR3 has 15 residues. The ends lost 5 bases at V and 10 bases at J; junction bases unmatched: 7. CDR1 and CDR2 from the germline V gene are SGHTA and FQGTGA.

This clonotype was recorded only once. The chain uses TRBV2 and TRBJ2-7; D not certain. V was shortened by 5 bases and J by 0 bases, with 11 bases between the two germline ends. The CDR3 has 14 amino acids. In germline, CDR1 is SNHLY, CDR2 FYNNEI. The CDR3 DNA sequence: TGTGCCAGCAGTTACAGCACTGGCTCCTACGAGCAGTACTTC. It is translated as CASSYSTGSYEQYF.

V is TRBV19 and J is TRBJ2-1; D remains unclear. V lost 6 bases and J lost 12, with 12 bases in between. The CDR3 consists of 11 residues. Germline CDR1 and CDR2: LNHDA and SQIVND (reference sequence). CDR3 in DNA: TGTGCCAGTAGCCGGTGGAGTGGGCAGTTCTTC. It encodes CASSRWSGQFF.

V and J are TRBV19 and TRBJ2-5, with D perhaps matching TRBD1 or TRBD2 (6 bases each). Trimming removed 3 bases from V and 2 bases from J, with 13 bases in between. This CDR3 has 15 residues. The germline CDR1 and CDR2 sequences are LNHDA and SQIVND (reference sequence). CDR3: CASSIPGGYQETQYF. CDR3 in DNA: TGTGCCAGTAGTATCCCCGGGGGCTATCAAGAGACCCAGTACTTC.

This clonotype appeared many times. DNA for the CDR3: TGTGCCAGCATCGCGGCTGGGCGCCGCACTAATGAAAAACTGTTTTTT. Its translation is CASIAAGRRTNEKLFF. This sequence joins TRBV2 and TRBJ1-4; D is unclear. Germline CDR1 SNHLY, CDR2 FYNNEI. The CDR3 extends over 16 amino acids. V gave up 7 bases and J gave up 2 bases, with 17 bases separating them.

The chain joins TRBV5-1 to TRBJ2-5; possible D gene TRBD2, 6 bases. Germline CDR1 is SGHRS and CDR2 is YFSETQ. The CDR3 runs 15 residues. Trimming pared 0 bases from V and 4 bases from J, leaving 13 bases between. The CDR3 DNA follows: TGCGCCAGCAGCTTGGCCGGGGGTAGGGGAGAGACCCAGTACTTC. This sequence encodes CASSLAGGRGETQYF.

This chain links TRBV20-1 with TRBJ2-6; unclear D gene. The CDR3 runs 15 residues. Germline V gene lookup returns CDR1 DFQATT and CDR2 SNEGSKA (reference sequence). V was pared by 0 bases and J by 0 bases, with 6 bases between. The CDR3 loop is CSARDRNSGANVLTF. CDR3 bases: TGCAGTGCTAGAGATCGGAACTCTGGGGCCAACGTCCTGACTTTC.

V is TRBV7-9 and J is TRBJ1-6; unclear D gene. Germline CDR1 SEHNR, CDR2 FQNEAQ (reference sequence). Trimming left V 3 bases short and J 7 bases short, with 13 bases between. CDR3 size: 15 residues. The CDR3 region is CASSLVGGGNSPLHF. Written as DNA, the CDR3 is TGTGCCAGCAGCTTGGTGGGCGGTGGGAATTCACCCCTCCACTTT.

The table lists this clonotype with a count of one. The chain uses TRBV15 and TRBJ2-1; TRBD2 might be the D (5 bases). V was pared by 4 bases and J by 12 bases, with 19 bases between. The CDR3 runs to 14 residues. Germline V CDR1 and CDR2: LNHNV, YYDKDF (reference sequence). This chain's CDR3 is CATSILGVGYGQFF. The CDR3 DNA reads TGTGCCACCAGCATTCTCGGGGTCGGCTATGGGCAGTTCTTC.

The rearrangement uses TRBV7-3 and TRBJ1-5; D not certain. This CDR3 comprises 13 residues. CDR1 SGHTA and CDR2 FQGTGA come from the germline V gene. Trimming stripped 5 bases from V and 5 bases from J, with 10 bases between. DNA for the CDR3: TGTGCCAGCAGCGCCACGCCTGATCAGCCCCAGCATTTT. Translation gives CASSATPDQPQHF.

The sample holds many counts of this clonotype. This CDR3 reads CSAYSPGLLQPQHF. CDR3 DNA: TGCAGTGCTTACTCCCCGGGACTACTTCAGCCCCAGCATTTT. The chain couples TRBV20-1 to TRBJ1-5; tentatively, D is TRBD1 (5 bases). The CDR3 consists of 14 residues. V shed 5 bases and J shed 6 bases, with 17 bases lying between them. Germline V gene data show CDR1 as DFQATT and CDR2 as SNEGSKA (reference sequence).

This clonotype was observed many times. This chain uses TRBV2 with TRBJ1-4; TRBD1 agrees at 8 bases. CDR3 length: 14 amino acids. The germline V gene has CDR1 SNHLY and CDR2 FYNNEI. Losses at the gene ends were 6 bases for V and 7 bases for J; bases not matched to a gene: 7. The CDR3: CASSAGGAGEKLFF. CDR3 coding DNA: TGTGCCAGCAGCGCAGGGGGCGCGGGTGAAAAACTGTTTTTT.

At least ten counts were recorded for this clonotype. In DNA, the CDR3 is TGTGCCAGCAGTTCCCTGGGTGGCTACACCTTC. Protein product: CASSSLGGYTF. The chain combines TRBV6-5 with TRBJ1-2; D remains ambiguous. V lost 4 bases to trimming and J lost 7 bases, with 7 bases between them. From germline, CDR1 is MNHEY and CDR2 SVGAGI. CDR3 length: 11 amino acids.

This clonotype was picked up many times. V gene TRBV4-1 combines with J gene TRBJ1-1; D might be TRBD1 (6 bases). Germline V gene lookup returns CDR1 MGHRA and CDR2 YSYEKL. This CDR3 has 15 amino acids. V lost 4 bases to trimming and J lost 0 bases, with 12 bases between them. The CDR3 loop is CASSPGQGLNTEAFF. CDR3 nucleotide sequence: TGCGCCAGCAGCCCAGGTCAGGGGTTGAACACTGAAGCTTTCTTT.

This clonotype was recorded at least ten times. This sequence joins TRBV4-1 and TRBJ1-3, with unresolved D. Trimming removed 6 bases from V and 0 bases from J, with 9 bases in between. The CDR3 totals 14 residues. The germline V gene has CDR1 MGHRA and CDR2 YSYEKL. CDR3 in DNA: TGCGCCAGCAGTCCGAATTACTCTGGAAACACCATATATTTT. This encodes CASSPNYSGNTIYF.

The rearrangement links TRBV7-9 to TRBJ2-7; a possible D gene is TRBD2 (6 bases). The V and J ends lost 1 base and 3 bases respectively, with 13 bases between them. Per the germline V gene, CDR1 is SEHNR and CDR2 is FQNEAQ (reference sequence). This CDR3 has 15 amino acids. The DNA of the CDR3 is TGTGCCAGCAGCTTAGGAGGCGCGGGGAACTACGAGCAGTACTTC. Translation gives CASSLGGAGNYEQYF.

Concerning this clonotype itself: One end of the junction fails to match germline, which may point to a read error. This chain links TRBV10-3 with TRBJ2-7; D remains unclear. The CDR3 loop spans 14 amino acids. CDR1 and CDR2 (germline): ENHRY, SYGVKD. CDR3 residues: CAISETDINYEQYF. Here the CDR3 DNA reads TGCGCCATCAGTGAAACCGACATCAACTACGAGCAGTACTTC.

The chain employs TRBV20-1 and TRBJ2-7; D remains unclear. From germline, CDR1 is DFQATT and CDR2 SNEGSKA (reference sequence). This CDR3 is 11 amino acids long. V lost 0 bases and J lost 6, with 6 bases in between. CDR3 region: CSARDQGEQYF. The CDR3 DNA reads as TGCAGTGCTAGAGATCAAGGCGAGCAGTACTTC.

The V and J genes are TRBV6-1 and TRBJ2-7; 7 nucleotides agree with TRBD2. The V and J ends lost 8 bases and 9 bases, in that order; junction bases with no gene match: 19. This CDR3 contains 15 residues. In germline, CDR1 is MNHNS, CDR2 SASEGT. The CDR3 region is CASSVDGGSGQGQYF. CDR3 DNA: TGTGCCAGCTCTGTTGACGGCGGGAGTGGGCAGGGGCAGTACTTC.

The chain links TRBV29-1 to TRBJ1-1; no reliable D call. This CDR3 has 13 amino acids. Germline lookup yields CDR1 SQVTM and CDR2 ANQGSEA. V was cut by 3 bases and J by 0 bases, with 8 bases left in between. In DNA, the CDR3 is TGCAGCGTTGAGGGAGTCATGAACACTGAAGCTTTCTTT. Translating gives CSVEGVMNTEAFF.